The 6 T cell receptor beta chains given below trace back to one sample, sequenced in a study of blood T cell repertoires in COVID-19. Using immunoSEQ multiplex PCR, the repertoire was profiled, and TCRdb retains in-frame clones only, with some absent. The sample holds some 200,000 clones, 65% to 90% seen once. Sequenced sample: peripheral blood. The receptors stem from a man between 45 and 60 years old with active or convalescent COVID-19.

V usage is TRBV27 and J usage is TRBJ2-1; TRBD2 agrees at 12 bases. The germline gives CDR1 MNHEY, CDR2 SMNVEV (reference sequence). CDR3 length: 20 residues. The trim removed 1 base at V and 6 bases at J, leaving 16 bases unmatched. CDR3 in amino acids: CASSLFPLAGGIITFNEQFF. CDR3 DNA sequence: TGTGCCAGCAGTTTATTTCCTCTAGCGGGAGGGATAATCACGTTCAATGAGCAGTTCTTC.

The rearrangement links TRBV12-3 or TRBV12-4 to TRBJ1-3; D uncertain. V gave up 3 bases and J gave up 3 bases, with 6 bases separating them. The CDR3 runs 13 residues. The CDR3 nucleotides are TGTGCCAGCAGTTTCGGAGGTGGAAACACCATATATTTT. Its translation is CASSFGGGNTIYF.

The V gene is TRBV3-1 (or the pseudogene TRBV3-2), the J gene TRBJ1-6, with 11 bases lining up with TRBD1. The V gene end was trimmed by 4 bases and the J gene end by 1 base; junction bases not matched to a gene: 3. CDR3 length: 17 residues. The V gene's germline CDR1 is LGHDT and CDR2 YNNKEL (reference sequence). The CDR3 sequence: CASSRTGGESYNSPLHF. Here the CDR3 DNA reads TGTGCCAGCAGCCGGACAGGGGGCGAATCCTATAATTCACCCCTCCACTTT.

The rearrangement links TRBV2 to TRBJ1-2; D is unclear. The V end lost 5 bases, the J end lost 8 bases, and 12 bases lay between the germline ends. The CDR3 is made up of 12 amino acids. CDR1 is SNHLY, CDR2 FYNNEI, per germline. CDR3 DNA sequence: TGTGCCAGCAGTATCGAGGTCGGAGGCTACACCTTC. It specifies CASSIEVGGYTF.

The V call is TRBV5-6, the J call TRBJ1-2; D unclear. The CDR3 runs 15 residues. V was shortened by 2 bases and J by 0 bases, with 11 bases between the two germline ends. Germline lookup yields CDR1 SGHDT and CDR2 YYEEEE. CDR3 in amino acids: CASSLKTIPNYGYTF. In DNA form, the CDR3 reads TGTGCCAGCAGCTTAAAAACAATACCTAACTATGGCTACACCTTC.

J is TRBJ2-7 and V is TRBV4-1; possible D gene TRBD1, 6 bases. Germline V gives CDR1 MGHRA, CDR2 YSYEKL. The CDR3 runs to 13 residues. Trimming took off 6 bases at V and 3 bases at J, with 12 bases between the two ends. Here the CDR3 reads CASRTLGGYEQYV. In DNA form, the CDR3 reads TGCGCCAGCAGAACCCTAGGGGGCTACGAGCAGTACGTC.